This TCR beta chain was identified during a study of cytomegalovirus exposure and HLA in healthy donors. Method: immunoSEQ multiplex PCR; TCRdb's copy keeps in-frame clones and lacks some. The sample records about 140,000 clones, less than 90% being singletons. Comment on this clone: Its antigen is unknown.

Notes on the study in general: For most TCR sequences rarity was the rule, although some public TCRs occurred in many donors. The study listed under 200 cytomegalovirus-associated TCR beta chains. One later analysis, an examination of the roughly 110 validation repertoires, found that first-cohort TCR clusters tended to co-occur in them.

The V gene lost 8 bases and the J gene lost 3 bases, with 11 bases spanning the gap. The CDR3 extends over 12 amino acids. Germline values: CDR1 MGHDK, CDR2 SYGVNS. The clonotype comes from a man younger than 35 in good health and CMV-seronegative. The sample taken for sequencing was PBMCs. This chain links TRBV25-1 with TRBJ2-7; D is perhaps TRBD2 (5 bases). This CDR3 reads CASAWSGYEQYF. In DNA, the CDR3 is TGTGCCAGCGCCTGGAGCGGCTACGAGCAGTACTTC.